This paragraph reports one TCR beta chain. Which antigen it targets is not known. No much larger clonotype is one base removed from it; base qualities were not supplied. The sample originates from a study of shared clonotypes between healthy human individuals (dated by TCRdb to between 2020 and 2021). Some background on the complete study: Three men and two women, aged 18 to 49 years, made up the cohort. Per donor, three plates each were used for CD4 naive and CD4 memory, two for CD8 naive, and one for CD8 memory. To increase sequencing depth and limit assay-specific biases, TCR repertoire library preparation and sequencing were carried out by different laboratories using diverse techniques. The study deeply sequenced blood TCR repertoires of about five healthy adults to estimate repertoire size and the extent of clonotype sharing between individuals. Between about 0.94 and 8.9 billion PBMCs per donor were obtained by leukapheresis. What the authors observed across the whole study: Pairwise subsampling indicated that sequencing depth was expected to affect the degree of clonotype sharing among donors. Estimated clonotype richness was generally larger for naive than for memory subsets. Rarefaction of sorted-subset datasets indicated incomplete sequencing despite the large sequencing depth. Across four donors, roughly 5.4% of naive CD4, roughly 3.8% of naive CD8, 2.3% of memory CD4, and about 0.44% of memory CD8 clonotypes were shared. Sampling was restricted to blood, and TCR repertoires in tissues likely differ from the TCR repertoires found in blood. Compared with non-shared clonotypes, the clonotypes found in all four sorted-subset donors had higher generation probabilities. The genetic and exposure-history diversity represented was limited by the small number of donors.

Trimming removed 3 bases from V and 5 bases from J, leaving 1 base between the germline ends. Spanning cysteine to phenylalanine, the CDR3 consists of 11 amino acids. Only the CDR3 DNA stays, 33 bases, in frame from base 1. According to the germline V gene, CDR1 reads SGHVS and CDR2 reads FNYEAQ. Using the deep immunoSEQ assay, multiplex PCR amplified TCR CDR3 regions from genomic DNA. For each cell subset, the extracted genomic DNA was distributed evenly across all wells of several immunoSEQ 96-well plates, and each plate served as one replicate. For sorted subsets, around 0.2 ug of genomic DNA, equivalent to some 33,000 T cell genomes, went into each replicate PCR. Purified libraries were quantified with a Qubit 3.0 fluorometer, sized on a Bioanalyzer 2100, and re-quantified with the KAPA Library Quantification kit. Every immunoSEQ 96-well plate was sequenced on a dedicated single-read 150-cycle Illumina NextSeq 550 flow cell. From the authors' description of their analysis: Because the immunoSEQ output held only junctional sequences and lacked quality scores, the filtering could not match the filtering applied to full-length reads. To assign V/J genes and CDR3, sequences were annotated using PyIR, a Python wrapper for IgBLAST v1.9, with IMGT germline references. Reads with weak V/J assignments (E-value above 1e-6), missing CDR3, stop codons, out-of-frame junctions, or ambiguous translated residues were removed. A V3J clonotype was defined by an identical inferred V gene, J gene, and CDR3 amino acid sequence. Percentage overlap between repertoires was computed as shared unique clonotypes divided by the size of the smaller repertoire. Richness of each repertoire was evaluated using RTK rarefaction, the Chao1 estimator, and Recon v2.1 estimates of unobserved clonotypes. Generation probabilities for all TCRbeta clonotypes obtained by the gDNA method from a handful of donors were computed using OLGA. TCRdb provides this immuneACCESS table in a form limited to in-frame rearrangements. Some clones are lacking; in checked studies, under half of them reflect an unresolved V gene, and why the rest are absent is not known. That table furnishes V, J and clone size, whereas the DNA furnished D and trimming. The sample table shows hundreds of thousands of clones, and nearly 98% are seen once. The biggest ten clones account for 0.3% of the sample.

CD8 naive samples were obtained by positive selection for CCR7 among CD45RO-negative cells, yielding a CD45RA+CCR7+ population from which TemRA cells were excluded. The donors were healthy, HIV-negative adults with no recently reported acute infections or vaccinations. All donors were Caucasian adults living in Nashville, Tennessee, USA. Blood was collected by leukapheresis, and PBMCs were isolated by Ficoll-Histopaque density gradient centrifugation and then cryopreserved in liquid nitrogen vapor phase. Purity and quantity of every magnetically sorted T cell population were checked by analytical flow cytometry. Genomic DNA was isolated from each sorted fraction and quantified by UV absorbance on a Nanodrop 2000c.

The chain joins TRBV7-6 to TRBJ2-2; the D segment cannot be called with confidence. This sequence was found in a man aged 25-40 years in good health. Sequenced sample: naive CD8+ T cells sorted from blood. The sample's cell subset or site label, decoded: CD45RA+CCR7+. The CDR3 amino acid sequence is: CASSFTGELFF. The nucleotide sequence is TGTGCCAGCAGCTTTACCGGGGAGCTGTTTTTT.